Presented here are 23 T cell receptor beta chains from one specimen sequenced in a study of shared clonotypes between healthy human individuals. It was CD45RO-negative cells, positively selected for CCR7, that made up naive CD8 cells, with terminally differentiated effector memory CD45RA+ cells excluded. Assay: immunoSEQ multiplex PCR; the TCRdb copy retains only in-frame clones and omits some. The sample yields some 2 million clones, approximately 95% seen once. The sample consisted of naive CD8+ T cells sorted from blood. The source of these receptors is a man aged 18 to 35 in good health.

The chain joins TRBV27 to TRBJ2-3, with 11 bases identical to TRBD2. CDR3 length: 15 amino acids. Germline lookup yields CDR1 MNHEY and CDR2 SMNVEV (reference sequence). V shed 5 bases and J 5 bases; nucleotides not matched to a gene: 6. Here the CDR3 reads CASSVTSGDRDTQYF. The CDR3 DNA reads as TGTGCCAGCAGTGTGACTAGCGGGGACAGAGATACGCAGTATTTT.

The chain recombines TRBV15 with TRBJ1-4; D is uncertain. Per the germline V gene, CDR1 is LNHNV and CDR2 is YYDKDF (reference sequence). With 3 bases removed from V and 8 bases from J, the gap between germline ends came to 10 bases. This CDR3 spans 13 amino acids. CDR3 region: CATSSFGGEKLFF. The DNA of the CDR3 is TGTGCCACCAGCAGTTTTGGCGGGGAAAAACTGTTTTTT.

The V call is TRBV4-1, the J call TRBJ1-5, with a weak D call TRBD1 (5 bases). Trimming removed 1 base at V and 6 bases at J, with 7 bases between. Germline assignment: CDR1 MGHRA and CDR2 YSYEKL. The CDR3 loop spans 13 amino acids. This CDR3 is CASSQGGFQPQHF. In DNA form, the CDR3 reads TGCGCCAGCAGCCAAGGGGGGTTTCAGCCCCAGCATTTT.

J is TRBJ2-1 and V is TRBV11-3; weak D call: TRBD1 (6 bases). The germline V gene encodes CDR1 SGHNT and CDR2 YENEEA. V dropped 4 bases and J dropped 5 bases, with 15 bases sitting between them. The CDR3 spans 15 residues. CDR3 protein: CASSSPRDTDNEQFF. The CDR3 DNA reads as TGTGCCAGCAGCTCGCCTAGGGACACCGACAATGAGCAGTTCTTC. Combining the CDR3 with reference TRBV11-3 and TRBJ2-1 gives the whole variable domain EAGVVQSPRYKIIEKKQPVAFWCNPISGHNTLYWYLQNLGQGPELLIRYENEEAVDDSQLPKDRFSAERLKGVDSTLKIQPAELGDSAVYLCASSSPRDTDNEQFFGPGTRLTVL.

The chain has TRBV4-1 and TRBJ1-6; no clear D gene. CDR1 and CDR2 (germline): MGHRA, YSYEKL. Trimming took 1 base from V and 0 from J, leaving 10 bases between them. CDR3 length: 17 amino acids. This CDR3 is CASSQGDGSSYNSPLHF. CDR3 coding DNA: TGCGCCAGCAGCCAAGGTGATGGGAGCTCCTATAATTCACCCCTCCACTTT.

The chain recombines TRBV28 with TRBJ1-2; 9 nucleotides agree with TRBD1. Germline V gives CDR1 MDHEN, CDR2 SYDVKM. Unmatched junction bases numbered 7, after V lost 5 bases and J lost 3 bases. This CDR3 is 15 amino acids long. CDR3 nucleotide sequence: TGTGCCAGCAGTCCAATGGGACAGGGCGACTATGGCTACACCTTC. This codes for CASSPMGQGDYGYTF.

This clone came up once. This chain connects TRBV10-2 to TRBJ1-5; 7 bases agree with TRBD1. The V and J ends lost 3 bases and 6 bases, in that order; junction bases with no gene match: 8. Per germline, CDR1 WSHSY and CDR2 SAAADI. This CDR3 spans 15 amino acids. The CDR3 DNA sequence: TGCGCCAGCAGTGAAGTACAGGGGTTAGGTCAGCCCCAGCATTTT. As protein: CASSEVQGLGQPQHF.

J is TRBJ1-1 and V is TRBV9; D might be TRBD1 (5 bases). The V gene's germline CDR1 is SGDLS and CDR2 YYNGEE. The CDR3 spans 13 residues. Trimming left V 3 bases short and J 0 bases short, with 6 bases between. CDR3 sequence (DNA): TGTGCCAGCAGCGGGACAATGAACACTGAAGCTTTCTTT. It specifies CASSGTMNTEAFF.

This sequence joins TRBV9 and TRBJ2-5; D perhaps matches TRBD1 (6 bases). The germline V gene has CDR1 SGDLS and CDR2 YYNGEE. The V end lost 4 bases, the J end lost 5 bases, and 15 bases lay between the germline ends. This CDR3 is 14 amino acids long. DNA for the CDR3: TGTGCCAGCAGCCCACAGGGTCTTTCGGAGACCCAGTACTTC. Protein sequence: CASSPQGLSETQYF.

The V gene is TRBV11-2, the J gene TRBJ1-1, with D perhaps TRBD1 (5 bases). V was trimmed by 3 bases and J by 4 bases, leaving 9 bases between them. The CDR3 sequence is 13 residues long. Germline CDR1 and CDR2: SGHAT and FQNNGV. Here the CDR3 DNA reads TGTGCCAGCAGCTTGGGCAGGGCCACTGAAGCTTTCTTT. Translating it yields CASSLGRATEAFF.

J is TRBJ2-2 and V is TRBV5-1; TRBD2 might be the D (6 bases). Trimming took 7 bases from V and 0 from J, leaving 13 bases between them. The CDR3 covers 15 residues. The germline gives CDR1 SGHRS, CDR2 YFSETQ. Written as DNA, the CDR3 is TGCGCCAGCCGACTAGTACCTCCGAACACCGGGGAGCTGTTTTTT. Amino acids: CASRLVPPNTGELFF.

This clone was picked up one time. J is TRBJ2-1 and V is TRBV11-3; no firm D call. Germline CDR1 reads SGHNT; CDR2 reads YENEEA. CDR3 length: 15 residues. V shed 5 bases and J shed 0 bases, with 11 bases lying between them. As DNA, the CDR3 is TGTGCCAGCAGCGCAAGACGCAGCTCCTACAATGAGCAGTTCTTC. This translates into CASSARRSSYNEQFF.

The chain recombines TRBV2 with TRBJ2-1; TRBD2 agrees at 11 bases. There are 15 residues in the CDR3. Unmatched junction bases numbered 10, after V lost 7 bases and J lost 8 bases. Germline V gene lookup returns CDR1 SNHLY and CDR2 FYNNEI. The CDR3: CASKWVAGGDDEQFF. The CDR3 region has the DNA TGTGCCAGCAAGTGGGTAGCGGGAGGGGATGATGAGCAGTTCTTC.

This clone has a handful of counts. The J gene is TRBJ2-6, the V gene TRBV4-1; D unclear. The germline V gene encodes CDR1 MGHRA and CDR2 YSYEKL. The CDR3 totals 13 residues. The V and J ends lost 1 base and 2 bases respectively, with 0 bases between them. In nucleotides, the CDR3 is TGCGCCAGCAGCCAAGCTGGGGCCAACGTCCTGACTTTC. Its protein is CASSQAGANVLTF.

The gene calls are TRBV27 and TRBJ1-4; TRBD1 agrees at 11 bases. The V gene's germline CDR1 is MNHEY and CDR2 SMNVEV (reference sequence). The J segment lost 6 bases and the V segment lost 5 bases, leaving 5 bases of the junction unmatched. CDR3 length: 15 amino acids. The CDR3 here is CASSRTGGDYEKLFF. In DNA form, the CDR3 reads TGTGCCAGCAGTAGGACAGGGGGCGATTATGAAAAACTGTTTTTT.

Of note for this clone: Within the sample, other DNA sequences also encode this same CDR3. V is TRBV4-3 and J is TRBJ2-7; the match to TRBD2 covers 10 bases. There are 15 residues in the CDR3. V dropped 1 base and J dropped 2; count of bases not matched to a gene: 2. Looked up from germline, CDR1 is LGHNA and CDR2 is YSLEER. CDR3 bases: TGCGCCAGCAGCCAAGGAGCGGGAGGGACCTACGAGCAGTACTTC. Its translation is CASSQGAGGTYEQYF.

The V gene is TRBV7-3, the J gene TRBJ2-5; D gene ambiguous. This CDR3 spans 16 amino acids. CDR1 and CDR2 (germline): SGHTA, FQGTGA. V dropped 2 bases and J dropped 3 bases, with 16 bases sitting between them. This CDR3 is CASSLGPPRAEETQYF. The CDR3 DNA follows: TGTGCCAGCAGCTTAGGCCCCCCCCGGGCCGAAGAGACCCAGTACTTC.

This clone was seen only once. CDR3 sequence: CASTEGQGNYGYTF. The DNA for the CDR3 is TGTGCCAGCACCGAAGGGCAGGGGAACTATGGCTACACCTTC. V usage is TRBV2 and J usage is TRBJ1-2; weak D call: TRBD1 (6 bases). The CDR3 sequence is 14 residues long. V lost 7 bases to trimming and J lost 2 bases, with 14 bases between them. Germline V CDR1 and CDR2: SNHLY, FYNNEI.

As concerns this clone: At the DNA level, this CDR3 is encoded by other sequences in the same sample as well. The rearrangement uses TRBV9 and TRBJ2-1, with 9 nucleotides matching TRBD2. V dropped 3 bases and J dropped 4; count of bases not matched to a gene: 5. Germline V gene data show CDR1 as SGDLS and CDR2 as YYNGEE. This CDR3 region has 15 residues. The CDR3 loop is CASSAPAGGYNEQFF. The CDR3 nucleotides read TGTGCCAGCAGCGCTCCGGCGGGGGGGTACAATGAGCAGTTCTTC.

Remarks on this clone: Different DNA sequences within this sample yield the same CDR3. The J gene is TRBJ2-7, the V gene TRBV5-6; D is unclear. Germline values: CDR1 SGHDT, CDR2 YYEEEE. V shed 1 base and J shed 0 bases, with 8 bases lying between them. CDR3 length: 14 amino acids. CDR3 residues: CASSLFGSSYEQYF. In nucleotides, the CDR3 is TGTGCCAGCAGCTTGTTCGGCTCCTCCTACGAGCAGTACTTC. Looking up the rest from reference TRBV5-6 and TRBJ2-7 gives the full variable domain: DAGVTQSPTHLIKTRGQQVTLRCSPKSGHDTVSWYQQALGQGPQFIFQYYEEEERQRGNFPDRFSGHQFPNYSSELNVNALLLGDSALYLCASSLFGSSYEQYFGPGTRLTVT.

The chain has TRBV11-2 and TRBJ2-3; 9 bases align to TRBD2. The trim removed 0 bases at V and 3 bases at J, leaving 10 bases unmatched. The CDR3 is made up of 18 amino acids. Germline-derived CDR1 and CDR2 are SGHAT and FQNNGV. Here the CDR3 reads CASSLDAGGGRGTDTQYF. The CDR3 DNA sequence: TGTGCCAGCAGCTTAGACGCTGGGGGCGGGAGGGGGACAGATACGCAGTATTTT.

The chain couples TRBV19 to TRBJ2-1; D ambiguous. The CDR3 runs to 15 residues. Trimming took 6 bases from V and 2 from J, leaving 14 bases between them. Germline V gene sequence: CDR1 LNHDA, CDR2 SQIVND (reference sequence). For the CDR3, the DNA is TGTGCCAGTAGCGTAGAAGGCGGTGCCTACAATGAGCAGTTCTTC. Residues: CASSVEGGAYNEQFF.

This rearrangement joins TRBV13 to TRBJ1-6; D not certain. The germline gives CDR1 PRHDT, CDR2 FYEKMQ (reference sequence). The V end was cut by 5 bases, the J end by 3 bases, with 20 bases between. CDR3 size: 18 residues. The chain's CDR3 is CASSESPVQWGYNSPLHF. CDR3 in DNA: TGTGCCAGCAGCGAAAGCCCCGTACAGTGGGGCTATAATTCACCCCTCCACTTT.